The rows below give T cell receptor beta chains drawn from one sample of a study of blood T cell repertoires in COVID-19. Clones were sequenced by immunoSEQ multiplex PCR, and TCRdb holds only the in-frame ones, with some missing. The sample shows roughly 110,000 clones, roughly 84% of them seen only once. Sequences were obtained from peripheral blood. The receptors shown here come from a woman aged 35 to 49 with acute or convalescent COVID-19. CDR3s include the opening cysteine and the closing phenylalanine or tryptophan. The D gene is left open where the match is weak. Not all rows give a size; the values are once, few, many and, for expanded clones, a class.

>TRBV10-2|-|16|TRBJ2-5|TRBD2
TGCGCCAGCAGCTCCGGGACTAGCGGGGGCCTTGGGACCCAGTACTTC
CASSSGTSGGLGTQYF
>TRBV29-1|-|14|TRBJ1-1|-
TGCAGCGCCACCGGGGGGGGGCTGAACACTGAAGCTTTCTTT
CSATGGGLNTEAFF
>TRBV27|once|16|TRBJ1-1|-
TGTGCCAGCAGTCTCTTGCAGGGATTAGGGAACACTGAAGCTTTCTTT
CASSLLQGLGNTEAFF
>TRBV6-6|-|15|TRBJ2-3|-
TGTGCCAGCAGTCGCCAGGGGTTTATGCCAGATACGCAGTATTTT
CASSRQGFMPDTQYF
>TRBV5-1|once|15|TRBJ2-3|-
TGCGCCAGCAGCTTGGTGGACTACACCACAGATACGCAGTATTTT
CASSLVDYTTDTQYF
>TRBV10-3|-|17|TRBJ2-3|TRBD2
TGTGCCATCAGTGACCCCAGTATAGCGGGGGGGCGAGATACGCAGTATTTT
CAISDPSIAGGRDTQYF
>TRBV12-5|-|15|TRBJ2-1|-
TGTGCTAGTGGAAGTAGGAGCTATCCATACAATGAGCAGTTCTTC
CASGSRSYPYNEQFF
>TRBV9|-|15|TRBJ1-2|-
TGTGCCAGCAGCCCCCGGGGAGGGCCGAGCTATGGCTACACCTTC
CASSPRGGPSYGYTF
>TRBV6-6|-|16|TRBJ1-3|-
TGTGCCAGCATCCATGGCACGGGGAGCTCTGGAAACACCATATATTTT
CASIHGTGSSGNTIYF
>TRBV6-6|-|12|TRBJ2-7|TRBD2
TGTGCTCTCGGGGGGGGCTCCTACGAGCAGTACTTC
CALGGGSYEQYF
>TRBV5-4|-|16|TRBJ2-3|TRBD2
TGTGCCAGCAGCTTAGGGAGCGGGGGCCCCACAGATACGCAGTATTTT
CASSLGSGGPTDTQYF
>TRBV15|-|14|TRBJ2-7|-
TGTGCCACCAGCAGAGACAGGGTTTCCTACGAGCAGTACTTC
CATSRDRVSYEQYF
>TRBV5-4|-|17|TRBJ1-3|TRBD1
TGTGCCAGCAGCTATCCCCGGACAGGTTCGACTGGAAACACCATATATTTT
CASSYPRTGSTGNTIYF
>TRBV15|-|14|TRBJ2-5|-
TGTGCCACCAGCAGAGGGGACGGACAGGAGACCCAGTACTTC
CATSRGDGQETQYF
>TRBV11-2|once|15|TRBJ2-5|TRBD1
TGTGCCAGCAGCTTAGACAGGACAGGATCAGAGACCCAGTACTTC
CASSLDRTGSETQYF
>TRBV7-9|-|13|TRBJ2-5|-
TGTGCCAGCAGCCCCCCGGGGGAAGAGACCCAGTACTTC
CASSPPGEETQYF
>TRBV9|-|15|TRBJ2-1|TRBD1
TGTGCCAGCAGCGTCGAAGGGACAGGGATCGATGAGCAGTTCTTC
CASSVEGTGIDEQFF
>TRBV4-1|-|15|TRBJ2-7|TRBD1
TGCGCCAGCAGCCAATTCTCGACAGGGTACTACGAGCAGTACTTC
CASSQFSTGYYEQYF
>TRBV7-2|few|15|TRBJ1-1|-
TGTGCCAGCAGCTTATTGGGGCACCAGAACACTGAAGCTTTCTTT
CASSLLGHQNTEAFF
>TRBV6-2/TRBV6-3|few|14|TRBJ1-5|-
TGTGCCAGCAGTTACGACGGACTCAATCAGCCCCAGCATTTT
CASSYDGLNQPQHF
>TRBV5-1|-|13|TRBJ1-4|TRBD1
TGCGCCAGCAGCTTACAGGGGCCTGAAAAACTGTTTTTT
CASSLQGPEKLFF
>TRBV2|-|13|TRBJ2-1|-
TGTGCCAGCAGCCGCGGGACAGACAATGAGCAGTTCTTC
CASSRGTDNEQFF
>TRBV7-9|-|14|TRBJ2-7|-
TGTGCCAGCAGCTCGGACGGGAACTCCTACGAGCAGTACTTC
CASSSDGNSYEQYF
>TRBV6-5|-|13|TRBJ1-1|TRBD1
TGTGCCAGCACCTACGGGACAGGGGATGAGGCTTTCTTT
CASTYGTGDEAFF
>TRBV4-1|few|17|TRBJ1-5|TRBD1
TGCGCCAGCAGCCGCCGTCCCGGGACAGGGGGCAATCAGCCCCAGCATTTT
CASSRRPGTGGNQPQHF
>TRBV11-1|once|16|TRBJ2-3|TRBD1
TGTGCCAGCAGCTTTGCGGACAGGGGATTTCGGGCTACGCAGTATTTT
CASSFADRGFRATQYF
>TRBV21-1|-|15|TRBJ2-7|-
TGTGCCAGCAGCAATTGGCGGGGGCCCCCCCCCGAGCAGTACTTC
CASSNWRGPPPEQYF
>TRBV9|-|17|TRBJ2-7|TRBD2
TGTGCCAGCAGTCTTGGACTAGCGGGGGGGCCTGGGTACGAGCAGTACTTC
CASSLGLAGGPGYEQYF
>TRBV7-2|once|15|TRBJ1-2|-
TGTGCCAGCCACCCATACAAGACAGGCCCCTATGGCTACACCTTC
CASHPYKTGPYGYTF
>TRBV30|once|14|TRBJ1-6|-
TGTGCCTGGAGGTTAATCTCCTATAATTCACCCCTCCACTTT
CAWRLISYNSPLHF
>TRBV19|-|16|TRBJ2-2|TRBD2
TGTGCCAGTAGTATATTCGGGGGGGCTAACACCGGGGAGCTGTTTTTT
CASSIFGGANTGELFF
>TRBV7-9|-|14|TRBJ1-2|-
TGTGCCAGCAGCTTAGGCCGAGACAGTCATGGCTACACCTTC
CASSLGRDSHGYTF
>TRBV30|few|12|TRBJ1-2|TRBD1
TGTGCCAACGGCAGGGGGCGTAGGGGCTACACCTTC
CANGRGRRGYTF
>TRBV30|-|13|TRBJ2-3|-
TGTGCCTGGAAGTCTAGAGGGGGTAATACGCAGTATTTT
CAWKSRGGNTQYF
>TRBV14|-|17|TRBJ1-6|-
TGTGCCAGCAGCCAAGAAGGGCAGGGTAGAAAGAATTCACCCCTCCACTTT
CASSQEGQGRKNSPLHF
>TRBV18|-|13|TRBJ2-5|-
TGTGCCAGCTCACCGTCCCTCCAAGAGACCCAGTACTTC
CASSPSLQETQYF
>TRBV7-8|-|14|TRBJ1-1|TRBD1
TGTGCCAGCAGGCTCGGACAGGGTCCTCCCGAAGCTTTCTTT
CASRLGQGPPEAFF
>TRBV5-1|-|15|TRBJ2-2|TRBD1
TGCGCCAGCAGCCCTACAGGGGGGAACACCGGGGAGCTGTTTTTT
CASSPTGGNTGELFF
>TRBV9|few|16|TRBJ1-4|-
TGTGCCAGCAGCGTAGGCAACCGGGGAAAGAGTGAAAAACTGTTTTTT
CASSVGNRGKSEKLFF
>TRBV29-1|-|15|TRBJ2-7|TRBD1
TGCAGCGTTGGGGGGCCGGGACAGGGAATAGTCGAGCAGTACTTC
CSVGGPGQGIVEQYF
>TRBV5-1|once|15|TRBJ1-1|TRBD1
TGCGCCAGCAGCGGGGGACAGGGGGCTAACACTGAAGCTTTCTTT
CASSGGQGANTEAFF
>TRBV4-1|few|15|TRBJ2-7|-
TGCGCCAGCAGCCAAGGCGTAGGGGGGGCCTACGAGCAGTACTTC
CASSQGVGGAYEQYF
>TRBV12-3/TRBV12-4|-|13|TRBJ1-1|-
TGTGCCAGCAGCCAGATTGCTTACGCTGAAGCTTTCTTT
CASSQIAYAEAFF
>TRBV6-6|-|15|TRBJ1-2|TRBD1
TGTGCCAGCAGTCTCGACAGGGTCGGTAACTATGGCTACACCTTC
CASSLDRVGNYGYTF
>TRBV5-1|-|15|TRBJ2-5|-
TGCGCCAGCAGCTTGCAGGGCACCGGGGGAGAGGCCCAGTACTTC
CASSLQGTGGEAQYF
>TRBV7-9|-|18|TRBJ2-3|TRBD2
TGTGCCAGCAGCCGTCTTGCCGGGACTAGCTTCATCACAGATACGCAGTATTTT
CASSRLAGTSFITDTQYF
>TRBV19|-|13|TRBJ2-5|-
TGTGCCAGTAGCCCGGGACTGCAAGAGACCCAGTACTTC
CASSPGLQETQYF
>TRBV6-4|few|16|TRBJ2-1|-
TGTGCCAGCAATAGCCATGAGGGAGTCTCCTACAATGAGCAGTTCTTC
CASNSHEGVSYNEQFF
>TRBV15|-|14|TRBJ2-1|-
TGTGCCACCAGCACCGCGGGGACAGCACACGAGCAGTTCTTC
CATSTAGTAHEQFF
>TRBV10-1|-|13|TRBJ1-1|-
TGCGCCAGCAGAGTAGCCAAGAACACTGAAGCTTTCTTT
CASRVAKNTEAFF
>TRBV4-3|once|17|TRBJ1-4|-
TGCGCCAGCAGCCAAGAACGTTCAGGGAAGATGTATGAAAAACTGTTTTTT
CASSQERSGKMYEKLFF
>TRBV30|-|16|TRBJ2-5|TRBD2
TGTGCCTGGAGTGCCCAGCCGGGGGGGGGCCGCGGGACCCAGTACTTC
CAWSAQPGGGRGTQYF
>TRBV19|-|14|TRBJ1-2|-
TGTGCCAGTAGTGCACCGGGACAAGGGGCCCTCCCCACCTTC
CASSAPGQGALPTF
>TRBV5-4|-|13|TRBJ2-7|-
TGTGCCAGCAGCTTGGGGGGGCCGTACGAGCAGTACTTC
CASSLGGPYEQYF
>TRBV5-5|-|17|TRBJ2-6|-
TGTGCCAGCAGCCAGGATGTGACGGCCTCTGGGGCCAACGTCCTGACTTTC
CASSQDVTASGANVLTF
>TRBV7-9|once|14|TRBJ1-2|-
TGTGCCAGCAGCTTAAATAAAGGGGTATATGGCTACACCTTC
CASSLNKGVYGYTF
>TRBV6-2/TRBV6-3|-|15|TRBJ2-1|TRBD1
TGTGCCAGCAGTTACGTGGGGGGGACAGGGAATGAGCAGTTCTTC
CASSYVGGTGNEQFF
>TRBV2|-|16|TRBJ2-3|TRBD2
TGTGCCAGCAGCGGTGGTCGGGGGGGGCGTACAGATACGCAGTATTTT
CASSGGRGGRTDTQYF
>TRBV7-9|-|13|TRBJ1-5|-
TGTGCCAGCAGCTTGGAGGGCCAACAGCCCCAGCATTTT
CASSLEGQQPQHF